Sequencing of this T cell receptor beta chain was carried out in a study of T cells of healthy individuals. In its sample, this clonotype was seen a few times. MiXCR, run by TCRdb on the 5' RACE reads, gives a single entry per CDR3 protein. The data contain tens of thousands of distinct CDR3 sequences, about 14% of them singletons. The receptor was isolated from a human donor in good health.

The DNA of the CDR3 is TGTGCCAGCAGGCCGGACAACTCTGGAAACACCATATATTTT. Encoded protein: CASRPDNSGNTIYF. J is TRBJ1-3 and V is TRBV27; a weak D match, TRBD1 (5 bases). This CDR3 contains 14 residues. Germline V gives CDR1 MNHEY, CDR2 SMNVEV (reference sequence). The germline V and J ends were trimmed by 6 bases and 0 bases, with 9 bases remaining between them.